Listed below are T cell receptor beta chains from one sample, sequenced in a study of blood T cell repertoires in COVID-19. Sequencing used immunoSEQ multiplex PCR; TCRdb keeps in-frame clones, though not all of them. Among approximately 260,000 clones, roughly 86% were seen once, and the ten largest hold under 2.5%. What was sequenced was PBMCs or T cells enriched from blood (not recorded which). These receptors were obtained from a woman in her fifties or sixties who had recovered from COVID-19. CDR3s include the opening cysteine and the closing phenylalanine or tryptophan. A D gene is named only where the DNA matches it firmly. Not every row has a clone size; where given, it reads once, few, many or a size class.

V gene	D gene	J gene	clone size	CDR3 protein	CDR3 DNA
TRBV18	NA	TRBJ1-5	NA	CASSPRIQGQNQPQHF	TGTGCCAGCTCACCAAGAATACAGGGACAAAATCAGCCCCAGCATTTT
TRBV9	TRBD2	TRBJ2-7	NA	CASSVGTSGRGSYEQYF	TGTGCCAGCAGCGTAGGGACTAGCGGGAGAGGATCCTACGAGCAGTACTTC
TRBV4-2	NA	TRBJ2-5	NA	CASSPREFRETQYF	TGTGCCAGCAGCCCACGGGAGTTTCGAGAGACCCAGTACTTC
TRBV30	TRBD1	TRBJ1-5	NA	CAWRGGRGQPQHF	TGTGCCTGGAGGGGGGGCAGGGGGCAGCCCCAGCATTTT
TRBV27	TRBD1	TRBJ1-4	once	CASSRTGQGGIGKLFF	TGTGCCAGCTCTCGCACCGGACAGGGAGGAATCGGAAAACTGTTTTTT
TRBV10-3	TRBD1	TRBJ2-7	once	CAISESGGTGLYEQYF	TGTGCCATCAGTGAGTCAGGGGGGACAGGCCTCTACGAGCAGTACTTC
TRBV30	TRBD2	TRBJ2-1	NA	CAWSVPLAARQQFF	TGTGCCTGGAGTGTACCCCTAGCGGCGAGGCAGCAGTTCTTC
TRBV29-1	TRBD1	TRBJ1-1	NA	CSVVRDRHTEAFF	TGCAGCGTGGTTAGGGACAGACACACTGAAGCTTTCTTT
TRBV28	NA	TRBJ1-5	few	CASSRDSYPNQPQHF	TGTGCCAGCAGCCGTGACAGTTACCCCAATCAGCCCCAGCATTTT
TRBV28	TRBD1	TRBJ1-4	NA	CASSFFGTANEKLFF	TGTGCCAGCAGTTTCTTCGGGACAGCTAATGAAAAACTGTTTTTT
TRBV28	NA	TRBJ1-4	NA	CASSLRPGTNEKLFF	TGTGCCAGCAGTTTACGGCCGGGAACTAATGAAAAACTGTTTTTT
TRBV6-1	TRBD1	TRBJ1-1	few	CASSDRGQGGEAFF	TGTGCCAGCAGTGACCGCGGACAGGGTGGTGAAGCTTTCTTT
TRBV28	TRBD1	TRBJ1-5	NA	CASSSPRDSNVDQPQHF	TGTGCCAGCAGTTCCCCTAGGGACAGCAACGTCGATCAGCCCCAGCATTTT
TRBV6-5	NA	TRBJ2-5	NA	CASLAAGHRQETQYF	TGTGCCAGCCTAGCAGCGGGACACCGACAAGAGACCCAGTACTTC
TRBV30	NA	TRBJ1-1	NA	CAWSVRNRVKAFF	TGTGCCTGGAGTGTAAGGAACAGGGTTAAAGCTTTCTTT
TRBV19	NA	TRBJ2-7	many	CASSTRDTYTYEQYF	TGTGCCAGTAGTACCCGGGACACTTACACCTACGAGCAGTACTTC
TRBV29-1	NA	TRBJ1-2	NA	CSAADRDNYGYTF	TGCAGCGCCGCAGACAGAGATAACTATGGCTACACCTTC
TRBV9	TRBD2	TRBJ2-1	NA	CASSWTSGRTYNEQFF	TGTGCCAGCAGTTGGACTAGCGGGCGCACCTACAATGAGCAGTTCTTC
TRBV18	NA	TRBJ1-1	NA	CASSAIREDTEAFF	TGTGCCAGCTCAGCGATCAGGGAGGACACTGAAGCTTTCTTT
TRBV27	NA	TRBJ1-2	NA	CASSLSALTAVYGYTF	TGTGCCAGCAGTTTATCCGCGTTAACAGCGGTCTATGGCTACACCTTC
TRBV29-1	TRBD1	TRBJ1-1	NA	CSVETGGSGTEAFF	TGCAGCGTTGAGACAGGGGGTTCGGGCACTGAAGCTTTCTTT
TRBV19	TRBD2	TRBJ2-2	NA	CASSTVAGGSGELFF	TGTGCCAGTAGTACGGTAGCGGGAGGGTCCGGGGAGCTGTTTTTT
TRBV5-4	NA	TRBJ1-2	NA	CASSSSREAHGYTF	TGTGCCAGCAGCTCCTCTCGGGAGGCCCATGGCTACACCTTC
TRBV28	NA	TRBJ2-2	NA	CASSFTARGGELFF	TGTGCCAGCAGTTTTACCGCACGGGGCGGGGAGCTGTTTTTT
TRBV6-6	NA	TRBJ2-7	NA	CASSLPGYYEQYF	TGTGCCAGCAGCCTCCCAGGGTACTACGAGCAGTACTTC
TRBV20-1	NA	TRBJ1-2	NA	CSARDPGYTF	TGCAGTGCTAGAGATCCGGGCTACACCTTC
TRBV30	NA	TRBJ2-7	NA	CAWSFRSYEQYF	TGTGCCTGGAGTTTCCGCTCCTACGAGCAGTACTTC
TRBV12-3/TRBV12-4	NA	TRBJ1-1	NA	CASSPQITTEAFF	TGTGCCAGCAGCCCCCAAATTACTACTGAAGCTTTCTTT
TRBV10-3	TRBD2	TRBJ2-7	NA	CAISESRGTRYYEQYF	TGTGCCATCAGTGAGTCGCGTGGGACTAGGTACTACGAGCAGTACTTC
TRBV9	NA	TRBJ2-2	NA	CASSPGGMITGELFF	TGTGCCAGCAGCCCAGGGGGGATGATCACCGGGGAGCTGTTTTTT
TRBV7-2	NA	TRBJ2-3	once	CASSLREYFTDTQYF	TGTGCCAGCAGCTTACGGGAGTACTTCACAGATACGCAGTATTTT
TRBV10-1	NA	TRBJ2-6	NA	CASSEGAAGANVLTF	TGCGCCAGCAGTGAGGGGGCGGCCGGGGCCAACGTCCTGACTTTC
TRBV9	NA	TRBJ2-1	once	CASSVGWGSNNEQFF	TGTGCCAGCAGCGTAGGGTGGGGCAGCAACAATGAGCAGTTCTTC
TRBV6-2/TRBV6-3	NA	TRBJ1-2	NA	CASSYGRGVSGYTF	TGTGCCAGCAGTTACGGACGGGGAGTAAGTGGCTACACCTTC
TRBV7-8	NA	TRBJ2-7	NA	CASSDYYEQYF	TGTGCCAGCAGCGACTACTACGAGCAGTACTTC
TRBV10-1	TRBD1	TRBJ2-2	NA	CASSFQGATGELFF	TGCGCCAGCAGTTTCCAGGGGGCCACAGGGGAGCTGTTTTTT
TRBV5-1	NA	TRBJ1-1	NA	CASSVDRRRTEAFF	TGCGCCAGCAGCGTCGACAGGAGGCGCACTGAAGCTTTCTTT
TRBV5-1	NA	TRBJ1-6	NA	CASRVGSNSPLHF	TGCGCCAGCAGGGTGGGCTCTAATTCACCCCTCCACTTT
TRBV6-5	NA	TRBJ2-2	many	CASRPDTYTGELFF	TGTGCCAGCAGACCGGACACCTACACCGGGGAGCTGTTTTTT
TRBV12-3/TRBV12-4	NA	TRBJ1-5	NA	CASSRGGNQPQHF	TGTGCCAGCAGCAGGGGTGGGAATCAGCCCCAGCATTTT